This TCR beta chain was captured by sequencing in a study of OX40 agonist ivuxolimab in advanced cancers. Study overall: Among those treated, three patients had partial responses, one with hepatocellular carcinoma and two with cutaneous melanoma. Overall study findings and caveats: Expansion of clones was among the lowest in partial responders at 0.1-3.0 mg/kg. Both CD4+ and CD8+ T cell populations in blood had undergone clonal expansion by week 6 at 0.1 to 3.0 mg/kg.

Germline CDR1 is SGHRS and CDR2 is YFSETQ. The V end was cut by 5 bases, the J end by 2 bases, with 15 bases between. The CDR3 totals 15 residues. In regard to this clone: What it recognizes is unknown.

Using immunoSEQ multiplex PCR, the repertoire was profiled, and TCRdb retains in-frame clones only, with some absent. There are 100,000 or so clones in the sample; about 85% occur only once, and roughly 3.8% lies in the top ten. Blood was sampled at baseline, cycle 4 day 1, and cycle 7 day 1. This clonotype was obtained from an adult with an advanced solid tumor such as melanoma, head and neck, liver or kidney cancer. The J gene is TRBJ2-3, the V gene TRBV5-1, with D maybe TRBD2 (5 bases). Material: CD4+ or CD8+ T cells sorted from blood, obtained in a trial of the OX40 agonist ivuxolimab. The CDR3 spells CASSVGLLITDTQYF. The CDR3 DNA sequence: TGCGCCAGCAGTGTAGGACTTCTGATCACAGATACGCAGTATTTT.